What follows are 2 T cell receptor beta chains derived from one specimen sequenced in a study of blood T cell repertoires in COVID-19. Libraries were prepared by immunoSEQ multiplex PCR; TCRdb keeps only in-frame clonotypes and omits some of them. The profile shows about 120,000 clones, roughly 86% of them singletons. Sequenced material: peripheral blood. These receptors were taken from a man aged 40-49 years with acute or convalescent COVID-19.

The chain recombines TRBV19 with TRBJ1-4; 10 nucleotides match TRBD1. V lost 5 bases and J lost 7; bases outside the gene matches: 4. The CDR3 consists of 14 residues. CDR1 LNHDA and CDR2 SQIVND come from the germline V gene (reference sequence). The CDR3 loop is CASSDRDRGEKLFF. CDR3 nucleotide sequence: TGTGCCAGTAGTGACCGGGACAGGGGTGAAAAACTGTTTTTT.

The chain has TRBV7-3 and TRBJ2-5; 8 nucleotides agree with TRBD2. The CDR3 contains 14 residues. Germline CDR1 and CDR2: SGHTA and FQGTGA. The V gene end was trimmed by 5 bases and the J gene end by 4 bases; junction bases not matched to a gene: 6. Written as DNA, the CDR3 is TGTGCCAGCAGCCCAACGGGGGGGCGAGAGACCCAGTACTTC. Translation gives CASSPTGGRETQYF.